There are many counts of the clone carrying this T cell receptor (beta chain). The target antigen is unknown. The CDR3 totals 14 residues. CDR1 and CDR2 (germline): MGHDK, SYGVNS. Trimming removed 7 bases at V and 0 bases at J, with 12 bases between. This entry comes from a study of Graves' ophthalmopathy and Graves' hyperthyroidism. The study's findings and limits: Blood samples also showed most expanded thyroid clonotypes exceeding 0.001 frequency. A model of 13 signatures distinguished ophthalmopathy from stable hyperthyroidism at around 90% sensitivity and nearly 82% specificity.

RNA served as the template for amplifying TCR beta CDR3 regions. HTBI primers were used in a first-round RT-PCR, which preceded a second-round multiplex PCR. TCRdb re-called the multiplex PCR reads through MiXCR, storing one row per CDR3 protein. The profile shows roughly 230,000 distinct CDR3 sequences, roughly 21% of them singletons. Active ophthalmopathy (CAS at least 3, NOSPECS at least 4), lasting under 3 months. It was from 10 ml of fresh peripheral blood that the PBMCs came. This receptor was identified in a woman aged 50 to 60 with Graves' ophthalmopathy. The V and J genes are TRBV25-1 and TRBJ1-1, with TRBD1 as a possible D gene (5 bases). The sequenced material came from peripheral blood. CDR3 nucleotides: TGTGCCAGCAAACAGGAGAGCATGAACACTGAAGCTTTCTTT. Its translation is CASKQESMNTEAFF.